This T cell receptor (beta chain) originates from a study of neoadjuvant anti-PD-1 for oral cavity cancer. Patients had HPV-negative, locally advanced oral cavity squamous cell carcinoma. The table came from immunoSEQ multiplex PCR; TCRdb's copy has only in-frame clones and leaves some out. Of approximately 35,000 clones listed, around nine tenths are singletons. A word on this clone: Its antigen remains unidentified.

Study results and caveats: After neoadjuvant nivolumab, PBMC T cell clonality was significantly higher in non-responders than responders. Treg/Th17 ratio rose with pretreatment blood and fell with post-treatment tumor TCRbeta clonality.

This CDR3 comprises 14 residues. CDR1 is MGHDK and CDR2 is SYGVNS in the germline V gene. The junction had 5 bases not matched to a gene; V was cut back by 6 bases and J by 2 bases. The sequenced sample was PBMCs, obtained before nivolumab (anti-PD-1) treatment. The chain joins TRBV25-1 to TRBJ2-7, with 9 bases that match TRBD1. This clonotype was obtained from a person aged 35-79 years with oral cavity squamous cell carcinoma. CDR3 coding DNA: TGTGCCAGCAGGGGGGACAGGGCAACCTACGAGCAGTACTTC. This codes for CASRGDRATYEQYF.